This is a list of T cell receptor beta chains from one sample in a study of shared clonotypes between healthy human individuals. Method: immunoSEQ multiplex PCR; TCRdb's copy keeps in-frame clones and lacks some. The sample has around 2.1 million clones; 90% to 95% are singletons. Sequencing was carried out using naive CD8+ T cells from PBMCs. These receptors were collected from a young man in good health. Some clones in this sample may be carry-over from other donors' samples. Each CDR3 is given with its conserved first and last residue. A D gene is named only where the DNA matches it firmly. Clone sizes are given selectively: once, few, many, or a class where the clone is expanded.

clone_size d_call j_call cdr3_length v_call cdr3_nt cdr3_aa
NA NA TRBJ1-1 18 TRBV5-8 TGTGCCAGCAGGTCCCCGCCGTATTCGGGAGTGGGCAACACTGAAGCTTTCTTT CASRSPPYSGVGNTEAFF
NA NA TRBJ2-3 12 TRBV15 TGTGCCACCAGCACGGGGGCGGATACGCAGTATTTT CATSTGADTQYF
NA TRBD1 TRBJ2-5 16 TRBV7-9 TGTGCCAGCAGCCCTCGGAGGGACAGGGTTGGGGAGACCCAGTACTTC CASSPRRDRVGETQYF
NA NA TRBJ2-3 16 TRBV4-3 TGCGCCAGCAGCCAAGCCAACGGGCCGAGCACAGATACGCAGTATTTT CASSQANGPSTDTQYF
NA TRBD2 TRBJ2-1 17 TRBV4-3 TGCGCCAGCAGCCAACTTCCCCCGGGACTAGTCTCCAATGAGCAGTTCTTC CASSQLPPGLVSNEQFF
NA NA TRBJ2-2 15 TRBV27 TGTGCCAGCAGTTTCATCGGGACGAACACCGGGGAGCTGTTTTTT CASSFIGTNTGELFF
NA TRBD1 TRBJ2-7 14 TRBV7-9 TGTGCCGGAGAACTCCGGGACAGCCGCTACGAGCAGTACTTC CAGELRDSRYEQYF
NA NA TRBJ1-1 16 TRBV4-3 TGCGCCAGCAGCCAAGATCGCCGAGGGTTGAACACTGAAGCTTTCTTT CASSQDRRGLNTEAFF
NA NA TRBJ2-7 13 TRBV11-2 TGTGCCAGCAGCTACGGACTCTCCTACGAGCAGTACTTC CASSYGLSYEQYF
NA NA TRBJ2-6 15 TRBV5-1 TGCGCCAGCAGCATAGAGCTCCTCGAAGCCAACGTCCTGACTTTC CASSIELLEANVLTF
NA NA TRBJ1-1 14 TRBV11-2 TGTGCCAGCAATCAGGGGTTAGGGAACACTGAAGCTTTCTTT CASNQGLGNTEAFF
NA NA TRBJ1-1 14 TRBV27 TGTGCCAGCAGTTGGACCGTCCGAGGCACTGAAGCTTTCTTT CASSWTVRGTEAFF
NA NA TRBJ1-1 16 TRBV6-5 TGTGCCAGCAGTTACAGGGGCAGAGGCATGAACACTGAAGCTTTCTTT CASSYRGRGMNTEAFF
NA TRBD1 TRBJ2-7 14 TRBV10-1 TGCGCCAGCAGTGGCCGGGACAGGGCCTACGAGCAGTACTTC CASSGRDRAYEQYF
NA NA TRBJ1-3 14 TRBV9 TGTGCCAGCACTGAGGGATTCTCTGGAAACACCATATATTTT CASTEGFSGNTIYF
NA TRBD1 TRBJ2-7 14 TRBV19 TGTGCCAGTAGTCTACCGGGACAGGGCTACGAGCAGTACTTC CASSLPGQGYEQYF
NA NA TRBJ2-1 13 TRBV6-5 TGTGCCAGCAGCCCCGGTGAACTTAATGAGCAGTTCTTC CASSPGELNEQFF
NA TRBD2 TRBJ2-7 15 TRBV7-3 TGTGCCAGCAGCCAACTAGCGGGACCCTCCTACGAGCAGTACTTC CASSQLAGPSYEQYF
NA TRBD2 TRBJ2-1 16 TRBV15 TGTGCCACCAGGCCCCTGGAAAGCGGGAAGGACAATGAGCAGTTCTTC CATRPLESGKDNEQFF
NA TRBD1 TRBJ1-2 15 TRBV7-8 TGTGCCAGCAGCTTAGAGGGACAGGGAATGTCGGGCTACACCTTC CASSLEGQGMSGYTF
few NA TRBJ2-7 13 TRBV27 TGTGCCAGCAGTTTACAGGGCCCCGTCGAGCAGTACTTC CASSLQGPVEQYF
NA NA TRBJ2-2 14 TRBV19 TGTGCCAGTAGGCGAGATCTAGAGACCGGGGAGCTGTTTTTT CASRRDLETGELFF
NA NA TRBJ2-1 13 TRBV11-2 TGTGCCAGCAGCCCCCTAAAAGCGAGCGAGCAGTTCTTC CASSPLKASEQFF
NA NA TRBJ2-6 14 TRBV29-1 TGCAGCGTTGAAGAGGCTACTGGGGCCAACGTCCTGACTTTC CSVEEATGANVLTF
NA TRBD2 TRBJ2-1 15 TRBV10-3 TGTGCCATCAGTGAGGGGACTAGCGGATACAATGAGCAGTTCTTC CAISEGTSGYNEQFF
NA NA TRBJ2-3 14 TRBV6-1 TGTGCCAGCAGTGGAGTCTTAAAAGGGTATACGCAGTATTTT CASSGVLKGYTQYF
NA TRBD1 TRBJ1-2 15 TRBV5-1 TGCGCCAGCAGCTCAGGACAGGGGGCCTCCTATGGCTACACCTTC CASSSGQGASYGYTF
NA NA TRBJ2-3 14 TRBV5-6 TGTGCCAGCAGCAAAGGACAGTACACAGATACGCAGTATTTT CASSKGQYTDTQYF
once NA TRBJ2-2 17 TRBV7-9 TGTGCCAGCAGCCCGAAAAGGAATCTAGAAAACACCGGGGAGCTGTTTTTT CASSPKRNLENTGELFF
NA TRBD1 TRBJ1-4 15 TRBV28 TGTGCCAGCAGCCAAACGACAGGGCTAGGAGAAAAACTGTTTTTT CASSQTTGLGEKLFF
NA NA TRBJ2-7 13 TRBV29-1 TGCAGCGTTGTAATAGAGATAAGCTACGAGCAGTACTTC CSVVIEISYEQYF
NA NA TRBJ2-6 19 TRBV30 TGTGCCTGGAGTATTACTGGGGTCCTGGCAACCCGAGGGGCCAACGTCCTGACTTTC CAWSITGVLATRGANVLTF
NA NA TRBJ2-1 13 TRBV29-1 TGCAGCGTTGTCTTACCCAACTACAATGAGCAGTTCTTC CSVVLPNYNEQFF
NA NA TRBJ2-7 16 TRBV4-1 TGCGCCAGCAGCCAAGTAAGCGTTGGGGTAAGGGACGAGCAGTACTTC CASSQVSVGVRDEQYF
NA NA TRBJ2-5 13 TRBV28 TGTGCCAGCAGTTTGGGGGTTCGTGAGACCCAGTACTTC CASSLGVRETQYF
NA NA TRBJ2-7 14 TRBV27 TGTGCCAGCAGTGTCAATGAATTCTCCTACGAGCAGTACTTC CASSVNEFSYEQYF
NA TRBD2 TRBJ2-1 15 TRBV11-2 TGTGCCAGCAGCTTAAATGGACTAGCCTACAATGAGCAGTTCTTC CASSLNGLAYNEQFF
NA NA TRBJ2-5 14 TRBV28 TGTGCCAGCAGTCTGACGGCATACCAAGAGACCCAGTACTTC CASSLTAYQETQYF
NA TRBD1 TRBJ2-7 13 TRBV7-9 TGTGCCAGCAGCTTGGACAGGGGGCACGAGCAGTACTTC CASSLDRGHEQYF
NA NA TRBJ1-2 13 TRBV5-1 TGCGCCAGCAGCGTACTGACAGATTATGGCTACACCTTC CASSVLTDYGYTF
NA NA TRBJ2-1 16 TRBV7-7 TGTGCCAGCAGCTTAGAACTAGATGATAACCACAATGAGCAGTTCTTC CASSLELDDNHNEQFF
NA NA TRBJ1-4 14 TRBV7-9 TGTGCCACCCAACAGGGCTCAACTAATGAAAAACTGTTTTTT CATQQGSTNEKLFF
NA NA TRBJ1-5 16 TRBV5-4 TGTGCCAGCAGCTTGGTGGGGGGGGCGAGCAATCAGCCCCAGCATTTT CASSLVGGASNQPQHF
NA NA TRBJ2-7 12 TRBV29-1 TGCAGCGTGCGGGAAACAGCCTACGAGCAGTACTTC CSVRETAYEQYF
NA TRBD2 TRBJ2-3 20 TRBV9 TGTGCCAGCAGCGGCCAACGGGGGGAAAGCGGGAGGGCCGCGAGAGATACGCAGTATTTT CASSGQRGESGRAARDTQYF